The 32 T cell receptor beta chains given below trace back to one sample, sequenced in a study of T cell changes during pregnancy in multiple sclerosis. Data came from immunoSEQ multiplex PCR; TCRdb stores just in-frame clones and leaves some out. The sample comprises nearly 80,000 clones, 90% to 95% of which are singletons, and roughly 0.21% rests with the top ten. The sequencing here drew on CD4+ T cells from peripheral blood mononuclear cells, taken before pregnancy. These TCRs come from a female donor with multiple sclerosis, enrolled in a pregnancy study.

The rearrangement uses TRBV9 and TRBJ2-7, with D maybe TRBD1 (7 bases). There are 14 residues in the CDR3. The germline V gene encodes CDR1 SGDLS and CDR2 YYNGEE. V was trimmed by 3 bases and J by 7 bases, leaving 17 bases between them. The CDR3 is CASSETGRAGEQYF. For the CDR3, the DNA is TGTGCCAGCAGCGAGACAGGGAGAGCGGGTGAGCAGTACTTC.

The chain carries TRBV5-1 and TRBJ2-1, with 12 bases aligning to TRBD2. The CDR3 is made up of 18 amino acids. CDR1 is SGHRS, CDR2 YFSETQ, per germline. V dropped 1 base and J dropped 1; count of bases not matched to a gene: 6. The CDR3 region is CASSLSSGRAMSYNEQFF. CDR3 nucleotides: TGCGCCAGCAGCTTGTCTAGCGGGAGGGCCATGTCCTACAATGAGCAGTTCTTC.

The V and J genes are TRBV5-1 and TRBJ2-5; the match to TRBD1 covers 9 bases. The CDR3 contains 16 residues. Trimming at V came to 2 bases and at J to 4 bases, leaving 9 bases not matched to a gene. Per germline, CDR1 SGHRS and CDR2 YFSETQ. The CDR3 nucleotides read TGCGCCAGCAGCTTAATACCGGGACAGGGCCGAGAGACCCAGTACTTC. Its protein product is CASSLIPGQGRETQYF.

This clone was counted once. The gene calls are TRBV2 and TRBJ2-7, with unresolved D. Trimming removed 2 bases at V and 1 base at J, with 12 bases between. CDR3 length: 15 amino acids. From germline, CDR1 is SNHLY and CDR2 FYNNEI. CDR3 in DNA: TGTGCCAGCAGTGAATGGCAATTGACTTCCTACGAGCAGTACTTC. This encodes CASSEWQLTSYEQYF.

The chain employs TRBV11-2 and TRBJ1-4, with 8 bases that match TRBD1. The germline V gene has CDR1 SGHAT and CDR2 FQNNGV. V trimming: 4 bases; J trimming: 4 bases; junction bases outside the gene matches: 5. This CDR3 has 15 amino acids. The CDR3 sequence: CASSSTGGINEKLFF. The CDR3 region has the DNA TGTGCCAGCAGCTCAACAGGGGGTATTAATGAAAAACTGTTTTTT.

The chain couples TRBV7-2 to TRBJ1-1; the D is unclear. V was trimmed by 3 bases and J by 0 bases, leaving 11 bases between them. The germline gives CDR1 SGHTA, CDR2 FQGNSA. The CDR3 is 15 amino acids. CDR3 in amino acids: CASSFSRVVNTEAFF. The CDR3 region has the DNA TGTGCCAGCAGCTTTTCGCGGGTCGTGAACACTGAAGCTTTCTTT. Together with reference TRBV7-2 and TRBJ1-1, the CDR3 gives the full variable domain: GAGVSQSPSNKVTEKGKDVELRCDPISGHTALYWYRQSLGQGLEFLIYFQGNSAPDKSGLPSDRFSAERTGGSVSTLTIQRTQQEDSAVYLCASSFSRVVNTEAFFGQGTRLTVV.

V usage is TRBV6-6 and J usage is TRBJ1-4; TRBD1 matches at 8 bases. V was pared by 2 bases and J by 8 bases, with 4 bases of the junction left unmatched. Germline CDR1 is MNHNY and CDR2 is SVGAGI (reference sequence). CDR3 length: 14 amino acids. The chain's CDR3 is CASSYRQGLEKLFF. For the CDR3, the DNA is TGTGCCAGCAGTTACAGACAGGGGTTGGAAAAACTGTTTTTT.

V is TRBV30 and J is TRBJ1-1, with D perhaps matching TRBD1 (6 bases). V was trimmed by 5 bases and J by 0 bases, leaving 16 bases between them. The V gene's germline CDR1 is GTSNPN and CDR2 SVGIG (reference sequence). The CDR3 loop spans 15 amino acids. The CDR3 reads CAWAKPGQMNTEAFF. CDR3 in DNA: TGTGCCTGGGCTAAGCCGGGACAAATGAACACTGAAGCTTTCTTT.

This chain joins TRBV19 and TRBJ1-5; unclear D gene. The CDR3 is made up of 15 amino acids. Germline V gene lookup returns CDR1 LNHDA and CDR2 SQIVND (reference sequence). Trimming took off 0 bases at V and 1 base at J, with 7 bases between the two ends. The CDR3 sequence is CASSIDGGSNQPQHF. The CDR3 DNA is TGTGCCAGTAGTATAGATGGAGGGAGCAATCAGCCCCAGCATTTT. Full variable domain (rest looked up from reference TRBV19 and TRBJ1-5): DGGITQSPKYLFRKEGQNVTLSCEQNLNHDAMYWYRQDPGQGLRLIYYSQIVNDFQKGDIAEGYSVSREKKESFPLTVTSAQKNPTAFYLCASSIDGGSNQPQHFGDGTRLSIL.

This clone was seen once. CDR3 protein: CASSFPWSAPGSYEQYF. The CDR3 coding sequence is TGTGCCAGCAGCTTCCCCTGGAGTGCCCCCGGGTCCTACGAGCAGTACTTC. The chain recombines TRBV5-8 with TRBJ2-7; D uncertain. Trimming removed 2 bases from V and 1 base from J, with 19 bases in between. Germline V CDR1 and CDR2: SGHTS, YDEGEE. The CDR3 spans 17 residues.

The V gene is TRBV12-1, the J gene TRBJ1-1; TRBD1, the table's D call, lacks a check against the DNA. TRBV12-1 represents a pseudogene. The CDR3 length is 13 residues. The CDR3, as DNA: TGTGCCAGCAGCTCGGACAGGAACACTGAAGCTTTCTTT. This gives the protein CASSSDRNTEAFF.

The chain uses TRBV27 and TRBJ2-7; D perhaps matches TRBD2 (5 bases). Germline loops: CDR1 MNHEY, CDR2 SMNVEV (reference sequence). V shed 7 bases and J shed 2 bases, with 21 bases lying between them. There are 16 residues in the CDR3. CDR3 bases: TGTGCCAGCATTGGCCCCAAAGGACGGAGGACCTACGAGCAGTACTTC. This codes for CASIGPKGRRTYEQYF.

This chain joins TRBV4-1 and TRBJ2-6, with TRBD1 identical over 9 bases. The CDR3 contains 19 residues. The trim removed 4 bases at V and 2 bases at J, leaving 12 bases unmatched. CDR1 and CDR2 from the germline V gene are MGHRA and YSYEKL. The CDR3 sequence: CASSLPVGTGHTGANVLTF. CDR3 nucleotide sequence: TGCGCCAGCAGCCTGCCTGTCGGGACAGGGCACACTGGGGCCAACGTCCTGACTTTC.

The rearrangement joins TRBV9 to TRBJ1-1, with D maybe TRBD1 (5 bases). CDR1 is SGDLS, CDR2 YYNGEE, per germline. V was clipped by 2 bases and J by 0 bases, with 8 bases between them. This CDR3 spans 14 amino acids. CDR3 DNA sequence: TGTGCCAGCAGCGTTACGGGGGTGAACACTGAAGCTTTCTTT. It encodes CASSVTGVNTEAFF.

This sequence joins TRBV19 and TRBJ2-1; 13 bases agree with TRBD2. Trimming removed 6 bases from V and 8 bases from J; junction bases left unmatched: 4. CDR3 length: 14 residues. Germline CDR1 reads LNHDA; CDR2 reads SQIVND (reference sequence). CDR3 region: CASRRLAGGHEQFF. DNA for the CDR3: TGTGCCAGTAGGAGACTAGCGGGAGGCCATGAGCAGTTCTTC.

V gene TRBV5-8 combines with J gene TRBJ1-1, with D perhaps matching TRBD1 (6 bases). Germline V gene data show CDR1 as SGHTS and CDR2 as YDEGEE. This CDR3 is built from 14 residues. The V and J ends lost 5 bases and 3 bases respectively, with 14 bases between them. The CDR3 DNA is TGTGCCAGCAGAAACCGCGGACAGTACACTGAAGCTTTCTTT. This gives the protein CASRNRGQYTEAFF.

V and J are TRBV30 and TRBJ2-1; possibly TRBD2 for D (6 bases). Germline CDR1 and CDR2: GTSNPN and SVGIG (reference sequence). The V end lost 0 bases, the J end lost 5 bases, and 14 bases lay between the germline ends. The CDR3 has 15 amino acids. The CDR3 sequence is CAWSVRGLANNEQFF. The CDR3 DNA sequence: TGTGCCTGGAGTGTACGGGGGTTAGCGAACAATGAGCAGTTCTTC.

The genes are TRBV7-9 and TRBJ1-2, with D tentatively TRBD1 (6 bases). Germline loops: CDR1 SEHNR, CDR2 FQNEAQ (reference sequence). The CDR3 extends over 14 amino acids. V shed 5 bases and J shed 8 bases, with 18 bases lying between them. CDR3 bases: TGTGCCAGCAGCGGACAGCGCGCGAGGGTGGGCTACACCTTC. Translated, it gives CASSGQRARVGYTF. The full variable domain, in which reference TRBV7-9 and TRBJ1-2 provide the parts outside the CDR3, is DTGVSQNPRHKITKRGQNVTFRCDPISEHNRLYWYRQTLGQGPEFLTYFQNEAQLEKSRLLSDRFSAERPKGSFSTLEIQRTEQGDSAMYLCASSGQRARVGYTFGSGTRLTVV.

The CDR3 spells CASSSDRNQPQHF. CDR3 in DNA: TGTGCCAGCAGTTCGGACAGGAATCAGCCCCAGCATTTT. This sequence joins TRBV6-5 and TRBJ1-5; 7 nucleotides agree with TRBD1. Germline V lookup: CDR1 MNHEY, CDR2 SVGAGI. The V gene end was trimmed by 4 bases and the J gene end by 4 bases; junction bases not matched to a gene: 1. The CDR3 sequence is 13 residues long.

The gene calls are TRBV15 and TRBJ1-3; TRBD1 might be the D (5 bases). CDR3 size: 16 residues. The germline gives CDR1 LNHNV, CDR2 YYDKDF (reference sequence). Trimming shortened V by 3 bases and J by 4 bases, and 16 bases separated the two germline ends. CDR3 sequence (DNA): TGTGCCACCAGCAGCGGTCTGCAGGGAAGAGGAAACACCATATATTTT. Translation: CATSSGLQGRGNTIYF.

This clone came up once. V usage is TRBV2 and J usage is TRBJ1-4, with D possibly matching TRBD1 (5 bases). The CDR3 has 14 amino acids. Per germline, CDR1 SNHLY and CDR2 FYNNEI. With 3 bases removed from V and 8 bases from J, the gap between germline ends came to 13 bases. The CDR3 sequence: CASSEETVGEKLFF. CDR3 coding DNA: TGTGCCAGCAGTGAGGAGACAGTCGGAGAAAAACTGTTTTTT.

This chain uses TRBV28 with TRBJ2-3; tentatively, D is TRBD2 (6 bases). The CDR3 runs 15 residues. Germline V gives CDR1 MDHEN, CDR2 SYDVKM. The ends were cut back, 4 bases at V and 2 bases at J, with 13 bases in the middle. CDR3 residues: CASSSSSDHTDTQYF. For the CDR3, the DNA is TGTGCCAGCAGTTCGTCTAGCGACCACACAGATACGCAGTATTTT.

V gene TRBV19 combines with J gene TRBJ1-2; tentative D call: TRBD1 (6 bases). The V end was cut by 5 bases, the J end by 2 bases, with 18 bases between. The CDR3 is made up of 16 amino acids. Germline CDR1 and CDR2: LNHDA and SQIVND (reference sequence). The CDR3 protein is CASSRRGGGTNYGYTF. As DNA, the CDR3 is TGTGCCAGTAGTCGGCGCGGGGGGGGCACGAACTATGGCTACACCTTC.

The chain uses TRBV15 and TRBJ1-1; unclear D gene. Germline V gene sequence: CDR1 LNHNV, CDR2 YYDKDF (reference sequence). V was trimmed by 0 bases and J by 7 bases, leaving 9 bases between them. There are 13 residues in the CDR3. This CDR3 reads CATSRDEGSEAFF. The CDR3 nucleotides read TGTGCCACCAGCAGAGATGAGGGTAGTGAAGCTTTCTTT.

CDR3 region: CASSIHRVGHYGYTF. The CDR3 region has the DNA TGTGCCAGCAGCATACACAGGGTTGGCCACTATGGCTACACCTTC. The rearrangement joins TRBV7-8 to TRBJ1-2, with D possibly matching TRBD1 (6 bases). The CDR3 length is 15 residues. CDR1 is SGHVS and CDR2 is FQNEAQ in the germline V gene. Trimming removed 5 bases from V and 3 bases from J, with 16 bases in between. The full variable domain, in which reference TRBV7-8 and TRBJ1-2 provide the parts outside the CDR3, is GAGVSQSPRYKVAKRGQDVALRCDPISGHVSLFWYQQALGQGPEFLTYFQNEAQLDKSGLPSDRFFAERPEGSVSTLKIQRTQQEDSAVYLCASSIHRVGHYGYTFGSGTRLTVV.

The chain has TRBV18 and TRBJ1-1; 7 bases are shared with TRBD1. There are 15 residues in the CDR3. V shed 6 bases, J shed 1 base, and the junction held 8 bases outside the gene matches. CDR1 KGHSH and CDR2 LQKENI come from the germline V gene. The CDR3 sequence is CASSIKQGENTEAFF. CDR3 DNA: TGTGCCAGCTCCATCAAGCAGGGGGAGAACACTGAAGCTTTCTTT.

This clone was recorded a few times. The chain carries TRBV4-1 and TRBJ2-3; 11 nucleotides agree with TRBD2. With 5 bases clipped from V and 3 bases from J, the junction kept 4 bases outside the gene matches. The CDR3 totals 15 residues. Germline CDR1 reads MGHRA; CDR2 reads YSYEKL. Written as DNA, the CDR3 is TGCGCCAGCAGCTACACTAGCGGGAGTACAGATACGCAGTATTTT. Its translation is CASSYTSGSTDTQYF.

This chain uses TRBV7-6 with TRBJ1-2; 8 nucleotides match TRBD1. The CDR3 covers 13 residues. From germline, CDR1 is SGHVS and CDR2 FNYEAQ. V shed 1 base, J shed 7 bases, and the junction held 2 bases outside the gene matches. The CDR3 nucleotides read TGTGCCAGCAGCTTAGGGGGACAGGCTGGCTACACCTTC. Translating it yields CASSLGGQAGYTF.

This clone appeared a single time. The chain combines TRBV10-2 with TRBJ2-5; D is uncertain. CDR1 is WSHSY and CDR2 is SAAADI in the germline V gene. The CDR3 spans 13 residues. Trimming left V 4 bases short and J 2 bases short, with 8 bases between. The CDR3 region is CASSVRRQETQYF. CDR3 bases: TGCGCCAGCAGTGTGCGGAGACAAGAGACCCAGTACTTC.

The rearrangement uses TRBV28 and TRBJ2-7; the match to TRBD2 covers 9 bases. The CDR3 has 17 amino acids. V lost 5 bases and J lost 4; bases outside the gene matches: 15. Germline V gene data show CDR1 as MDHEN and CDR2 as SYDVKM. The CDR3 loop is CASSPSFTGTSSYEQYF. CDR3 bases: TGTGCCAGCAGTCCTTCATTCACCGGGACTAGCAGTTACGAGCAGTACTTC.

The chain combines TRBV6-4 with TRBJ1-2; a possible D gene is TRBD1 (5 bases). The germline gives CDR1 MRHNA, CDR2 SNTAGT. Trimming pared 2 bases from V and 4 bases from J, leaving 17 bases between. The CDR3 is made up of 16 amino acids. CDR3 DNA sequence: TGTGCCAGCAGTGACACGGGACTTGGAGGCCCCTATGGCTACACCTTC. Its protein product is CASSDTGLGGPYGYTF.

This chain uses TRBV6-1 with TRBJ2-5, with 7 bases lining up with TRBD1. V shed 10 bases and J 0 bases; nucleotides not matched to a gene: 5. The CDR3 is 13 amino acids. The germline V gene has CDR1 MNHNS and CDR2 SASEGT. CDR3 protein: CAITGEYQETQYF. Here the CDR3 DNA reads TGTGCCATTACAGGGGAGTACCAAGAGACCCAGTACTTC.